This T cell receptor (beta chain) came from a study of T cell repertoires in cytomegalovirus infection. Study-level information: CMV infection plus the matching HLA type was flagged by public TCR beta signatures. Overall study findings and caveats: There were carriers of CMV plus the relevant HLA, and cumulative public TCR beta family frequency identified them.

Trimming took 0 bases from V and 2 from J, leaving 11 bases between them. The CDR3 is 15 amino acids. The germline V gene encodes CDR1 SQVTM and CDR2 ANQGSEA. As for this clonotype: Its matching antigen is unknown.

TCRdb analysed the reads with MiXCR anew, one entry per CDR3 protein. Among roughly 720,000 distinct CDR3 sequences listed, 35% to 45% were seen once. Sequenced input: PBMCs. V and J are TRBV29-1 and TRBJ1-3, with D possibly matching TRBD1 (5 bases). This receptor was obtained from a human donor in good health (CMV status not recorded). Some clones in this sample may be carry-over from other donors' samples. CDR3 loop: CSVEDPGTAGNTIYF. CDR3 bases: TGCAGCGTTGAAGACCCCGGGACTGCTGGAAACACCATATATTTT.